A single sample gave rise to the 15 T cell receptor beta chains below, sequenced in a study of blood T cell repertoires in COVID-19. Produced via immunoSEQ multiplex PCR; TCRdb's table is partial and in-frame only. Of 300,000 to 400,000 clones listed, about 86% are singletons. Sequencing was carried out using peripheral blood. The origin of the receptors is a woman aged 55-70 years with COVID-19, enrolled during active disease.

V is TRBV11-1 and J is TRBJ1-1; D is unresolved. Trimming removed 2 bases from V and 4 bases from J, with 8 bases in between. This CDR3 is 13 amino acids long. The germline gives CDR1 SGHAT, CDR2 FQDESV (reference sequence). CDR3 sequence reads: CASSLQAPTEAFF. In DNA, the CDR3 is TGTGCCAGCAGCTTACAGGCTCCCACTGAAGCTTTCTTT. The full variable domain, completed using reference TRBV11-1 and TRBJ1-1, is EAEVAQSPRYKITEKSQAVAFWCDPISGHATLYWYRQILGQGPELLVQFQDESVVDDSQLPKDRFSAERLKGVDSTLKIQPAELGDSAMYLCASSLQAPTEAFFGQGTRLTVV.

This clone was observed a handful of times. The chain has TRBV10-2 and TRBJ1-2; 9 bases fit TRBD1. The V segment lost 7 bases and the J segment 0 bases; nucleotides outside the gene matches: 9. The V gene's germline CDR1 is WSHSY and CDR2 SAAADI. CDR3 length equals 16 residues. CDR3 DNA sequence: TGCGCCAGCACAAGGGACAGGGTGTCTGCTAACTATGGCTACACCTTC. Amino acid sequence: CASTRDRVSANYGYTF.

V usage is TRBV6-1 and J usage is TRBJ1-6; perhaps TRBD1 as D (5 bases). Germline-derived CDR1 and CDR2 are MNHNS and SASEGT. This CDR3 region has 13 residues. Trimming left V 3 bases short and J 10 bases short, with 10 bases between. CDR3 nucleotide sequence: TGTGCCAGCAGTGAGGGACTTTCGTCACCCCTCCACTTT. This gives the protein CASSEGLSSPLHF.

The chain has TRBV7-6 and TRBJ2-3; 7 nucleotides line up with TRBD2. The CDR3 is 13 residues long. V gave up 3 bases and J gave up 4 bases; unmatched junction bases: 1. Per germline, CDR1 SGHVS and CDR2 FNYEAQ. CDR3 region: CASSFTSADTQYF. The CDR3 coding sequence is TGTGCCAGCAGCTTTACTAGCGCAGATACGCAGTATTTT.

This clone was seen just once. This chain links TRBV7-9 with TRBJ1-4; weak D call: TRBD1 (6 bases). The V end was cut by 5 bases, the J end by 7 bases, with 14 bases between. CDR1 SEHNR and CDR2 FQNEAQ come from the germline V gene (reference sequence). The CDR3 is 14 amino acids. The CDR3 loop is CASSPLGRGEKLFF. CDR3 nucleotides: TGTGCCAGCAGCCCCTTGGGCAGGGGTGAAAAACTGTTTTTT. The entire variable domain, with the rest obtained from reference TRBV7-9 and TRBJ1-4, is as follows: DTGVSQNPRHKITKRGQNVTFRCDPISEHNRLYWYRQTLGQGPEFLTYFQNEAQLEKSRLLSDRFSAERPKGSFSTLEIQRTEQGDSAMYLCASSPLGRGEKLFFGSGTQLSVL.

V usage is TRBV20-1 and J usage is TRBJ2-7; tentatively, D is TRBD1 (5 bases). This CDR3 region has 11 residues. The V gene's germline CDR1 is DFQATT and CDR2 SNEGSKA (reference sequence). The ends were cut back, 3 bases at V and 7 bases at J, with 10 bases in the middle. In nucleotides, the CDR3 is TGCAGTGCTAGTAAGGGGCAAGAGCAGTACTTC. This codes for CSASKGQEQYF.

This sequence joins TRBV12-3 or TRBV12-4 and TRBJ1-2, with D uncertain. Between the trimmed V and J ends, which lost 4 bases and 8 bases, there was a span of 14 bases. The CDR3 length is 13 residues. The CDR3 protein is CASSYSYAGGYTF. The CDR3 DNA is TGTGCCAGCAGTTACTCATATGCGGGAGGCTACACCTTC.

As DNA, the CDR3 is TGTGCCAGCACCTCGTCAGGGGGTGTCGCTGAAGCTTTCTTT. Its protein is CASTSSGGVAEAFF. V gene TRBV11-3 combines with J gene TRBJ1-1, with 7 bases fitting TRBD1. In germline, CDR1 is SGHNT, CDR2 YENEEA. J gave up 6 bases and V 7 bases, and 11 bases lay outside the gene matches. The CDR3 has 14 residues.

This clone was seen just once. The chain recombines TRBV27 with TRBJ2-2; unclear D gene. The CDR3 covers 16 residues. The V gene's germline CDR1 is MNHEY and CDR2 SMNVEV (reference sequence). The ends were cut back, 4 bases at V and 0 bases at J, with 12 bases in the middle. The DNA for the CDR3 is TGTGCCAGCAGTTCCCTCGGGTTTCCGAACACCGGGGAGCTGTTTTTT. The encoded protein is CASSSLGFPNTGELFF.

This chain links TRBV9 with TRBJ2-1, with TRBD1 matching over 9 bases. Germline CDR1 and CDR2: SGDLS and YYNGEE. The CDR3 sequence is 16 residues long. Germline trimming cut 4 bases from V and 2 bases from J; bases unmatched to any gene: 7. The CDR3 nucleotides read TGTGCCAGCAGCACCCGACAGGGGGGAACCTACAATGAGCAGTTCTTC. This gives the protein CASSTRQGGTYNEQFF.

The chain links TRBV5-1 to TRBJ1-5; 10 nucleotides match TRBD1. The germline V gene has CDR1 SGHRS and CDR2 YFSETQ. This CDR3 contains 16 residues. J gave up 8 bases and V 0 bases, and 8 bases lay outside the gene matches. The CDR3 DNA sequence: TGCGCCAGCAGCTTGGATCAGACAGGGGGCGCGAAGCCCCAGCATTTT. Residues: CASSLDQTGGAKPQHF.

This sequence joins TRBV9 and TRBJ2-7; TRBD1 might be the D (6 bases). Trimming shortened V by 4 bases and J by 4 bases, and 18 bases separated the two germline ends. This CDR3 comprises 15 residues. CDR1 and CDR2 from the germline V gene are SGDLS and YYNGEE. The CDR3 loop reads CASSYNRDPLYEQYF. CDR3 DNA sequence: TGTGCCAGCAGCTACAACAGGGATCCCCTTTACGAGCAGTACTTC.

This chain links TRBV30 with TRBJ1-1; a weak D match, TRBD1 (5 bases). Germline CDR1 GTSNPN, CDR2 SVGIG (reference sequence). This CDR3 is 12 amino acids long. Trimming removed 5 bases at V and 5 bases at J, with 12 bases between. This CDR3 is CAWSRVWTEAFF. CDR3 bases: TGTGCCTGGTCCAGGGTTTGGACTGAAGCTTTCTTT.

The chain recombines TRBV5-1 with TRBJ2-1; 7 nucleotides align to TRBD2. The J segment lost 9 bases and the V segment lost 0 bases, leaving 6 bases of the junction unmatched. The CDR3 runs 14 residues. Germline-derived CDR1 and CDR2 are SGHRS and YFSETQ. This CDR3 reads CASSLAGGHLEQFF. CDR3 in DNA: TGCGCCAGCAGCTTGGCGGGAGGACATCTTGAGCAGTTCTTC.

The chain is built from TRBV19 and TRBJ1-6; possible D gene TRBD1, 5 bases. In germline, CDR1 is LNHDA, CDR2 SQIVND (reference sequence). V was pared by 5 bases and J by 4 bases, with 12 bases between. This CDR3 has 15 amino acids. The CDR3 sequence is CASSPRTTYNSPLHF. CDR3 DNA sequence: TGTGCCAGTAGTCCTCGGACAACATATAATTCACCCCTCCACTTT.